The clone carrying this T cell receptor (beta chain) showed up just a few times. CDR3 size: 17 residues. With V trimmed by 2 bases and J by 3 bases, 9 bases remained unmatched. Germline CDR1 and CDR2: SGHDN and FVKESK. TCRdb reprocessed the 5' RACE reads with MiXCR, giving one entry per CDR3 protein. In the table there are approximately 260,000 distinct CDR3 sequences, approximately 8.3% of which are singletons. This entry belongs to a study of identical twins. These records were also assigned to another study, of yellow fever vaccine responses in identical twins.

V is TRBV14 and J is TRBJ2-7, with 11 bases aligning to TRBD2. The receptor comes from a woman aged 18-30 years in good health. The sample comprised CD8+ T cells sorted from blood. The CDR3 sequence is CASSQRLAGTPNYEQYF. DNA of the CDR3: TGTGCCAGCAGCCAACGACTAGCGGGGACTCCTAACTACGAGCAGTACTTC.